The clone carrying this T cell receptor (beta chain) was observed a handful of times. Its matching antigen is unknown. Possible read error: a much larger clone is one base away. The sample belongs to a study of read filtering for tumor transcriptome and immune sequencing. Study-level results: Without single-read clonotypes, shared clonotype proportions correlated more between IR-seq and RNA-seq.

From roughly 390 ng of RNA, a library with molecular barcoded alpha/delta and beta/gamma adaptors was made. TCRdb analysed the reads with MiXCR anew, one entry per CDR3 protein. This table has about 130,000 distinct CDR3 sequences, approximately 13% appearing once. CDR3 length: 14 residues. The TCR sequence derives from a donor at least 40 years old with multiple myeloma. What was sequenced was a population of CD138-negative cells sorted from bone marrow. The rearrangement links TRBV12-3 or TRBV12-4 to TRBJ2-3; 8 nucleotides align to TRBD1. CDR3 protein: CASRAGGNTGTQYF. For the CDR3, the DNA is TGTGCCAGCAGGGCAGGGGGCAACACAGGTACGCAGTATTTT.